This T cell receptor (beta chain) came from a study of T cell responses to AZD1222 COVID-19 vaccine. The assay was immunoSEQ multiplex PCR, and TCRdb's table has in-frame clones only and misses some. Here the sample spans 150,000 or so clones, approximately 90% being singletons. V dropped 4 bases and J dropped 4 bases, with 17 bases sitting between them. CDR1 and CDR2 (germline): SGDLS, YYNGEE. The CDR3 consists of 15 residues. The TCR comes from an adult in good health. The V call is TRBV9, the J call TRBJ2-5; D possibly corresponds to TRBD2 (5 bases). The starting material was peripheral blood, obtained on day 0 of AZD1222 vaccination. For the CDR3, the DNA is TGTGCCAGCAGCCTAGCTGGAACCTGGGGAGAGACCCAGTACTTC. This translates into CASSLAGTWGETQYF.